The 12 T cell receptor beta chains reported below all come from one sample, sequenced in a study of T cell repertoires in cytomegalovirus infection. MiXCR was run by TCRdb on the reads, yielding one entry per CDR3 protein. The table includes a few hundred thousand distinct CDR3 sequences, approximately 40% detected once. Their antigens remain unidentified. The specimen comprised cultured PBMCs, sampled from culture after CMV antigen stimulation. The source of these receptors is a human donor in good health (CMV status not recorded). Some clones in this sample may be carry-over from other donors' samples.

This clonotype was detected only once. CDR3 nucleotides: TGCAGTGTATTGGCGGGAGGCCCGGAGACCCAGTACTTC. Translated, it gives CSVLAGGPETQYF. The chain joins TRBV20-1 to TRBJ2-5, with 8 bases aligning to TRBD2. V lost 7 bases, J lost 5 bases, and 9 bases stayed unmatched. The CDR3 totals 13 residues. Germline V lookup: CDR1 DFQATT, CDR2 SNEGSKA (reference sequence).

This clonotype has only a few counts. The rearrangement links TRBV27 to TRBJ2-2, with D hard to call. The germline V gene has CDR1 MNHEY and CDR2 SMNVEV (reference sequence). The CDR3 contains 13 residues. Deletions cut 3 bases from V and 4 bases from J, with 6 bases between. CDR3 sequence reads: CASSFAATGELFF. The CDR3 DNA reads as TGTGCCAGCAGTTTTGCGGCCACCGGGGAGCTGTTTTTT.

This clonotype was observed many times. This sequence joins TRBV7-2 and TRBJ2-3; D possibly corresponds to TRBD2 (6 bases). Per the germline V gene, CDR1 is SGHTA and CDR2 is FQGNSA. This CDR3 comprises 17 residues. The V gene lost 1 base and the J gene lost 5 bases, with 19 bases spanning the gap. CDR3 in amino acids: CASSLVPYGSVEDTQYF. The CDR3 DNA is TGTGCCAGCAGCTTAGTCCCTTACGGGAGCGTGGAAGATACGCAGTATTTT.

The rearrangement uses TRBV4-3 and TRBJ2-5, with D unresolved. Germline assignment: CDR1 LGHNA and CDR2 YSLEER. The CDR3 extends over 13 amino acids. V was clipped by 0 bases and J by 6 bases, with 8 bases between them. The CDR3 DNA reads as TGCGCCAGCAGCCAAGATTTTGGGAAGACCCAGTACTTC. Translation: CASSQDFGKTQYF.

This clonotype was found a few times. The J gene is TRBJ2-4, the V gene TRBV7-2; tentative D call: TRBD2 (5 bases). The V end lost 5 bases, the J end lost 9 bases, and 11 bases lay between the germline ends. The germline CDR1 and CDR2 sequences are SGHTA and FQGNSA. CDR3 length equals 12 residues. For the CDR3, the DNA is TGTGCCAGCAGCGTTACTAGGGCCATTCAGTACTTC. It specifies CASSVTRAIQYF.

The V call is TRBV2, the J call TRBJ2-3; TRBD1 matches 10 bases. The CDR3 is 15 amino acids. V shed 8 bases and J 3 bases; nucleotides not matched to a gene: 8. Germline-derived CDR1 and CDR2 are SNHLY and FYNNEI. The CDR3 DNA follows: TGTGCCAGCGGACTCGGGACAGGGGTTACAGATACGCAGTATTTT. Protein product: CASGLGTGVTDTQYF.

The gene calls are TRBV7-2 and TRBJ2-3; D is undetermined. V was shortened by 3 bases and J by 1 base, with 20 bases between the two germline ends. CDR1 is SGHTA and CDR2 is FQGNSA in the germline V gene. The CDR3 is 18 residues long. DNA of the CDR3: TGTGCCAGCAGCTTGGTATCAACGTCAGCCCTTCGCACAGATACGCAGTATTTT. It specifies CASSLVSTSALRTDTQYF.

The chain employs TRBV9 and TRBJ1-1; TRBD1 might be the D (6 bases). The germline gives CDR1 SGDLS, CDR2 YYNGEE. V lost 1 base to trimming and J lost 1 base, with 8 bases between them. The CDR3 has 14 amino acids. CDR3 loop: CASSVTDRNTEAFF. The CDR3 DNA follows: TGTGCCAGCAGCGTAACGGACAGGAACACTGAAGCTTTCTTT.

CDR3 DNA sequence: TGTGCCAGCAGCCAAGATTACGGCTCTAGGGGATACAATGAGCAGTTCTTC. Its translation: CASSQDYGSRGYNEQFF. The chain recombines TRBV4-2 with TRBJ2-1; TRBD1 might be the D (5 bases). Germline CDR1 and CDR2: LGHNA and YNFKEQ. With 0 bases removed from V and 4 bases from J, the gap between germline ends came to 16 bases. The CDR3 is 17 residues long.

The chain uses TRBV7-2 and TRBJ1-1; D is perhaps TRBD1 (5 bases). Germline values: CDR1 SGHTA, CDR2 FQGNSA. The V end was cut by 5 bases, the J end by 5 bases, with 15 bases between. CDR3 length: 14 amino acids. CDR3: CASSPGGEWTEAFF. Here the CDR3 DNA reads TGTGCCAGCAGCCCCGGGGGGGAGTGGACTGAAGCTTTCTTT.

This clonotype has only a few counts. This rearrangement joins TRBV4-2 to TRBJ2-7, with D perhaps given as TRBD1 or TRBD2 (5 bases each). There are 16 residues in the CDR3. Germline CDR1 reads LGHNA; CDR2 reads YNFKEQ. The V end was cut by 3 bases, the J end by 0 bases, with 15 bases between. DNA for the CDR3: TGTGCCAGCAGCCATAGCCAGGGAGACGGCTCCTACGAGCAGTACTTC. Its translation is CASSHSQGDGSYEQYF.

The chain is built from TRBV11-3 and TRBJ1-2, with D perhaps matching TRBD1 (5 bases). V lost 6 bases and J lost 7, with 15 bases in between. The CDR3 length is 13 residues. Germline CDR1 and CDR2: SGHNT and YENEEA. This CDR3 is CASSKTGGSGYTF. CDR3 nucleotides: TGTGCCAGCAGTAAAACGGGGGGAAGTGGCTACACCTTC.